These 29 T cell receptor beta chains share one sample of origin, sequenced in a study of a mutant IDH1 vaccine in newly diagnosed glioma. Sequenced by immunoSEQ multiplex PCR; TCRdb stores in-frame clones only, minus some. The sample has over 45,000 clones; around four fifths are singletons. Time point reported: week 5, during vaccination. Vaccinated patients received 300 ug of mutant IDH1 20-mer peptide per dose, with topical imiquimod. No antigen has been identified for these receptors. Sequenced here: PBMCs, sampled from a glioma patient whose treatment included an IDH1 peptide vaccine. Receptors originate from a woman aged 45-60 years with glioma.

This clone has a single count. The chain recombines TRBV6-5 with TRBJ1-2; the D gene is possibly TRBD1 (6 bases). V was trimmed by 4 bases and J by 4 bases, leaving 13 bases between them. CDR1 MNHEY and CDR2 SVGAGI come from the germline V gene. This CDR3 contains 14 residues. The CDR3 sequence is CASSSTGTPYGYTF. In DNA form, the CDR3 reads TGTGCCAGCAGTTCTACAGGGACCCCCTATGGCTACACCTTC.

This rearrangement joins TRBV16 to TRBJ2-7; 7 nucleotides align to TRBD1. The CDR3 covers 16 residues. With V trimmed by 0 bases and J by 9 bases, 14 bases remained unmatched. The germline gives CDR1 KGHSY, CDR2 FQNENV. CDR3 residues: CASSQSLRGQINGQYF. The CDR3 DNA is TGTGCCAGCAGCCAATCGTTAAGGGGACAGATCAACGGGCAGTACTTC.

This chain connects TRBV27 to TRBJ1-6; D remains ambiguous. With 6 bases removed from V and 0 bases from J, the gap between germline ends came to 15 bases. This CDR3 has 17 residues. Germline lookup yields CDR1 MNHEY and CDR2 SMNVEV (reference sequence). The CDR3 loop reads CASRAVRVSSYNSPLHF. The CDR3 DNA reads TGTGCCAGCAGGGCCGTGAGAGTCAGCTCCTATAATTCACCCCTCCACTTT.

This clone was observed once. The chain employs TRBV2 and TRBJ2-7, with 12 bases identical to TRBD1. With V trimmed by 7 bases and J by 2 bases, 3 bases remained unmatched. The germline V gene has CDR1 SNHLY and CDR2 FYNNEI. The CDR3 consists of 14 residues. CDR3 DNA sequence: TGTGCCAGCAAAAGGGACAGGGGGCCCTACGAGCAGTACTTC. Amino acid sequence: CASKRDRGPYEQYF.

The genes are TRBV5-6 and TRBJ2-7; 10 nucleotides match TRBD1. This CDR3 has 15 residues. Germline V gives CDR1 SGHDT, CDR2 YYEEEE. Germline trimming cut 4 bases from V and 0 bases from J; bases unmatched to any gene: 4. The CDR3 coding sequence is TGTGCCAGCAGCCCGGACAGGGGGTTCTCCTACGAGCAGTACTTC. Encoded protein: CASSPDRGFSYEQYF.

In its sample, this clone was seen a few times. J is TRBJ1-5 and V is TRBV7-8, with D possibly TRBD1 on 5 matching bases. Trimming cost V 1 base and J 7 bases, with 8 bases left between them. This CDR3 comprises 13 residues. CDR1 and CDR2 (germline): SGHVS, FQNEAQ. CDR3 amino acids: CASSLVEGQPQHF. CDR3 coding DNA: TGTGCCAGCAGCTTAGTTGAGGGGCAGCCCCAGCATTTT.

The chain employs TRBV7-6 and TRBJ2-7; D gene unclear. CDR3 length equals 15 residues. Germline CDR1 reads SGHVS; CDR2 reads FNYEAQ. V lost 1 base and J lost 4, with 14 bases in between. The CDR3 sequence is CASSLDEGFGYEQYF. For the CDR3, the DNA is TGTGCCAGCAGCTTAGATGAAGGGTTTGGGTACGAGCAGTACTTC.

The chain employs TRBV5-1 and TRBJ2-2; D is tentatively TRBD1 or TRBD2 (7 bases each). Trimming removed 0 bases at V and 0 bases at J, with 21 bases between. The length of the CDR3 is 20 residues. Germline V CDR1 and CDR2: SGHRS, YFSETQ. DNA for the CDR3: TGCGCCAGCAGCTTGGGCCTCTACAACCAGGGGGGGGCGAACACCGGGGAGCTGTTTTTT. Its protein is CASSLGLYNQGGANTGELFF.

This clone appeared a single time. J is TRBJ2-2 and V is TRBV29-1, with 7 bases matching TRBD1. The germline V gene has CDR1 SQVTM and CDR2 ANQGSEA. Trimming took 4 bases from V and 10 from J; bases not matched to a gene: 9. The CDR3 runs 13 residues. CDR3 sequence: CSVVGQGDAELFF. In DNA, the CDR3 is TGCAGCGTTGTGGGCCAGGGGGACGCGGAGCTGTTTTTT.

The chain joins TRBV5-1 to TRBJ2-1, with D possibly being TRBD1 or TRBD2 (6 bases each). The CDR3 length is 14 residues. The germline CDR1 and CDR2 sequences are SGHRS and YFSETQ. Trimming removed 2 bases at V and 4 bases at J, with 10 bases between. The CDR3 spells CASSFGGGYNEQFF. The CDR3 DNA is TGCGCCAGCAGCTTCGGGGGCGGGTACAATGAGCAGTTCTTC.

DNA of the CDR3: TGTGCCAGCAGTTACTCGGTTGGGGTATCCTACGAGCAGTACTTC. The encoded protein is CASSYSVGVSYEQYF. The V and J genes are TRBV6-5 and TRBJ2-7; D is unresolved. Germline CDR1 and CDR2: MNHEY and SVGAGI. This CDR3 has 15 amino acids. The germline V and J ends were trimmed by 0 bases and 1 base, with 10 bases remaining between them.

V and J are TRBV7-2 and TRBJ2-5; TRBD2 agrees at 9 bases. The CDR3 length is 13 residues. J lost 5 bases, V lost 5 bases, and 3 bases had no gene match. Germline assignment: CDR1 SGHTA and CDR2 FQGNSA. The CDR3 bases are TGTGCCAGCAGCCTTAGCGGGGGTGAGACCCAGTACTTC. Translation gives CASSLSGGETQYF.

This chain links TRBV2 with TRBJ1-2; maybe TRBD1 (5 bases). Germline CDR1 reads SNHLY; CDR2 reads FYNNEI. V shed 6 bases and J shed 4 bases, with 15 bases lying between them. The CDR3 spans 14 residues. The CDR3 DNA sequence: TGTGCCAGCAGGCCCGGGGGTCCCGTCTATGGCTACACCTTC. Encoded protein: CASRPGGPVYGYTF.

This clone was detected only a few times. As DNA, the CDR3 is TGCGCCAGCAGTGAGTCCAGGCTGGGCAGCAATCAGCCCCAGCATTTT. It yields the protein CASSESRLGSNQPQHF. The chain employs TRBV10-2 and TRBJ1-5; no clear D gene. Trimming removed 0 bases at V and 1 base at J, with 10 bases between. Germline assignment: CDR1 WSHSY and CDR2 SAAADI. The CDR3 totals 16 residues.

Turning to this clone: Within the sample, other DNA sequences also encode this same CDR3. This sequence joins TRBV7-3 and TRBJ1-1; 10 positions match TRBD1. This CDR3 is built from 14 residues. The V gene's germline CDR1 is SGHTA and CDR2 FQGTGA. V gave up 5 bases and J gave up 4 bases; unmatched junction bases: 4. CDR3 protein: CASSLTGGGTEAFF. Written as DNA, the CDR3 is TGTGCCAGCAGCCTGACAGGGGGCGGCACTGAAGCTTTCTTT.

There are a few counts of this clone. The chain joins TRBV6-5 to TRBJ1-2; 7 nucleotides agree with TRBD1. With 7 bases clipped from V and 6 bases from J, the junction kept 11 bases outside the gene matches. Germline CDR1 is MNHEY and CDR2 is SVGAGI. The CDR3 contains 14 residues. The CDR3 loop reads CASTSNDRVHGYTF. The CDR3, as DNA: TGTGCCAGCACATCTAACGACAGGGTCCATGGCTACACCTTC.

The chain is built from TRBV11-3 and TRBJ1-4; D unclear. Trimming shortened V by 5 bases and J by 8 bases, and 9 bases separated the two germline ends. The CDR3 is 12 residues long. Germline CDR1 SGHNT, CDR2 YENEEA. CDR3 nucleotide sequence: TGTGCCAGCAGCGTCCGAGAGGAAAAACTGTTTTTT. Translation gives CASSVREEKLFF. The full variable domain, completed using reference TRBV11-3 and TRBJ1-4, is EAGVVQSPRYKIIEKKQPVAFWCNPISGHNTLYWYLQNLGQGPELLIRYENEEAVDDSQLPKDRFSAERLKGVDSTLKIQPAELGDSAVYLCASSVREEKLFFGSGTQLSVL.

The table lists this clone with a few counts. This chain connects TRBV9 to TRBJ1-4; D may be TRBD1 (5 bases). The germline V gene has CDR1 SGDLS and CDR2 YYNGEE. The CDR3 covers 15 residues. V lost 2 bases to trimming and J lost 3 bases, with 11 bases between them. CDR3 nucleotides: TGTGCCAGCAGCGTGGGGGAGGTGGCTAATGAAAAACTGTTTTTT. This codes for CASSVGEVANEKLFF.

The chain employs TRBV7-9 and TRBJ2-5; D possibly corresponds to TRBD2 (6 bases). Trimming removed 5 bases at V and 9 bases at J, with 10 bases between. The CDR3 runs to 11 residues. Germline loops: CDR1 SEHNR, CDR2 FQNEAQ (reference sequence). The CDR3 DNA reads as TGTGCCAGCAGCCCCCCGGGGGCCCAGTACTTC. Translating gives CASSPPGAQYF. The variable domain in full, completed from reference TRBV7-9 and TRBJ2-5, reads DTGVSQNPRHKITKRGQNVTFRCDPISEHNRLYWYRQTLGQGPEFLTYFQNEAQLEKSRLLSDRFSAERPKGSFSTLEIQRTEQGDSAMYLCASSPPGAQYFGPGTRLLVL.

V gene TRBV9 combines with J gene TRBJ2-1; D ambiguous. Trimming removed 2 bases from V and 3 bases from J, with 9 bases in between. Germline CDR1 SGDLS, CDR2 YYNGEE. This CDR3 comprises 14 residues. The CDR3: CASSVKQDYNEQFF. For the CDR3, the DNA is TGTGCCAGCAGCGTTAAGCAGGACTACAATGAGCAGTTCTTC.

The chain employs TRBV2 and TRBJ1-5; no firm D call. CDR1 SNHLY and CDR2 FYNNEI come from the germline V gene. V gave up 5 bases and J gave up 4 bases, with 3 bases separating them. The CDR3 is 11 amino acids. CDR3 region: CASSKNQPQHF. The CDR3 DNA sequence: TGTGCCAGCAGTAAAAATCAGCCCCAGCATTTT.

J is TRBJ2-1 and V is TRBV9; 7 bases are shared with TRBD2. With V trimmed by 4 bases and J by 6 bases, 4 bases remained unmatched. CDR3 length: 13 amino acids. CDR1 and CDR2 from the germline V gene are SGDLS and YYNGEE. The CDR3 sequence: CASSTRLANEQFF. In DNA, the CDR3 is TGTGCCAGCAGCACCCGACTAGCCAATGAGCAGTTCTTC. Full variable domain (rest looked up from reference TRBV9 and TRBJ2-1): DSGVTQTPKHLITATGQRVTLRCSPRSGDLSVYWYQQSLDQGLQFLIQYYNGEERAKGNILERFSAQQFPDLHSELNLSSLELGDSALYFCASSTRLANEQFFGPGTRLTVL.

This clone was observed a few times. V gene TRBV5-5 combines with J gene TRBJ1-6, with D maybe TRBD1 (5 bases). The CDR3 loop spans 12 amino acids. V was shortened by 0 bases and J by 12 bases, with 7 bases between the two germline ends. Germline CDR1 reads SGHKS; CDR2 reads YYEKEE (reference sequence). This chain's CDR3 is CASSLGGLPLHF. Written as DNA, the CDR3 is TGTGCCAGCAGCTTGGGGGGGTTACCCCTCCACTTT.

This chain connects TRBV2 to TRBJ1-5, with D possibly matching TRBD1 (6 bases). Germline values: CDR1 SNHLY, CDR2 FYNNEI. This CDR3 comprises 15 residues. The germline V and J ends were trimmed by 1 base and 4 bases, with 11 bases remaining between them. The CDR3 DNA follows: TGTGCCAGCAGTGAAGGGAAAGGGGGAAATCAGCCCCAGCATTTT. Its translation is CASSEGKGGNQPQHF.

This clone was counted between two and nine times. The chain employs TRBV6-5 and TRBJ1-3; the D is unclear. The CDR3 is 13 amino acids. Germline CDR1 MNHEY, CDR2 SVGAGI. V was pared by 6 bases and J by 4 bases, with 10 bases between. CDR3 amino acids: CASRADIGNTIYF. CDR3 nucleotides: TGTGCCAGCAGGGCAGATATAGGAAACACCATATATTTT.

The gene calls are TRBV25-1 and TRBJ2-3, with 10 bases that match TRBD2. The ends lost 7 bases at V and 11 bases at J; junction bases unmatched: 9. The germline CDR1 and CDR2 sequences are MGHDK and SYGVNS. CDR3 length equals 13 residues. The CDR3 region has the DNA TGTGCCAGCACCGCTGCCCCTAGCGGGGGGCAGTATTTT. Residues: CASTAAPSGGQYF.

This clone appeared a single time. The CDR3 region is CASSEGSMQFSGYTF. CDR3 bases: TGTGCCAGCAGTGAAGGGAGTATGCAATTCTCTGGCTACACCTTC. The chain links TRBV6-1 to TRBJ1-2; no clear D. CDR1 and CDR2 (germline): MNHNS, SASEGT. CDR3 length equals 15 residues. Trimming stripped 1 base from V and 7 bases from J, with 16 bases between.

This chain links TRBV5-1 with TRBJ2-5; D ambiguous. Trimming removed 1 base at V and 1 base at J, with 2 bases between. CDR3 length equals 12 residues. Germline loops: CDR1 SGHRS, CDR2 YFSETQ. In DNA form, the CDR3 reads TGCGCCAGCAGCTTGACCCAAGAGACCCAGTACTTC. This encodes CASSLTQETQYF.

V gene TRBV6-1 combines with J gene TRBJ1-4; 10 bases are a match to TRBD1. The germline gives CDR1 MNHNS, CDR2 SASEGT. The V segment lost 4 bases and the J segment 8 bases; nucleotides outside the gene matches: 4. The CDR3 is 14 amino acids. In nucleotides, the CDR3 is TGTGCCAGCAGTGTGACAGGGGGCCAAGAAAAACTGTTTTTT. It yields the protein CASSVTGGQEKLFF.